A selection of T cell receptor beta chains follows, all from one sample in a study of T cells in Graves' hyperthyroidism and ophthalmopathy. TCRdb reanalysed the multiplex PCR reads using MiXCR and keeps one entry per CDR3 protein. Altogether 600,000 to 650,000 distinct CDR3 sequences are present, about a fifth being singletons, with the ten largest covering 30% to 40%. Input material: blood. These receptors were taken from a man aged 30 to 39 with Graves' ophthalmopathy. CDR3s include the opening cysteine and the closing phenylalanine or tryptophan. D genes are given only for firm matches. A clone size is listed for some rows: how often the clone was seen (once, few, many), or a class if it is expanded.

J	D	size	V	DNA	CDR3
TRBJ2-2	TRBD2	NA	TRBV5-1	TGCGCCAGCAGCTTGGCTAGCGGGATCCGGTCCGGGGAGCTGTTTTTT	CASSLASGIRSGELFF
TRBJ1-2	NA	NA	TRBV6-1	TGTGCCAGCATGGCAGCAGAATTCTATGGCTACACCTTC	CASMAAEFYGYTF
TRBJ1-5	NA	few	TRBV2	TGTGCCAGCAGTGAAACGGCAGGGTCAACTCAGCCCCAGCATTTT	CASSETAGSTQPQHF
TRBJ2-2	TRBD2	few	TRBV25-1	TGTGCCAGCAGTGAATGGGAGGCTAGCGGAGACCTCACCGGGGAGCTGTTTTTT	CASSEWEASGDLTGELFF
TRBJ1-2	NA	once	TRBV20-1	TGCAGTGCTAGTGTCCAGGACAGAGGCTATGGCTACACCTTC	CSASVQDRGYGYTF
TRBJ2-1	TRBD2	many	TRBV2	TGTGCCAGCAGTGATCCTAGAACGGGGGAGTCTAGCGGGAGGCAAGTCAATGAGCAGTTCTTC	CASSDPRTGESSGRQVNEQFF
TRBJ2-7	NA	once	TRBV7-9	TGTGCCAGCAGCCCCCGTACAGGAACCTCCTACGAGCAGTACTTC	CASSPRTGTSYEQYF
TRBJ2-5	NA	few	TRBV15	TGTGCCACCAGCAGAGATCGCGGACTTGAGACCCAGTACTTC	CATSRDRGLETQYF
TRBJ2-1	TRBD1	many	TRBV11-1	TGTGCCAGCAGCTCGACCCGACAGGGCAACACCTACAATGAGCAGTTCTTC	CASSSTRQGNTYNEQFF
TRBJ2-7	TRBD1	NA	TRBV19	TGTGCCAGTACTGGGACAGGGTCCAACTACGAGCAGTACTTC	CASTGTGSNYEQYF
TRBJ1-1	TRBD1	many	TRBV7-2	TGTGCCAGCAGCTTACTTAGGGACAGGGGCAGGTACACTGAAGCTTTCTTT	CASSLLRDRGRYTEAFF
TRBJ1-4	NA	many	TRBV28	TGTGCCAGCAGTTTAGGGGGATCGTATAATGAAAAACTGTTTTTT	CASSLGGSYNEKLFF
TRBJ2-1	TRBD1	NA	TRBV2	TGTGCCAGCAGGCCTGACAGGGGCCCTTACAATGAGCAGTTCTTC	CASRPDRGPYNEQFF
TRBJ1-6	NA	NA	TRBV12-3/TRBV12-4	TGTGCCAGCAGTTTTACAGGGTCAGGTTCACCCCTCCACTTT	CASSFTGSGSPLHF
TRBJ1-2	NA	many	TRBV7-8	TGTGCCAGCAGCTTCCAGGAGGGGCCCTATGGCTACACCTTC	CASSFQEGPYGYTF
TRBJ2-7	NA	NA	TRBV7-3	TGTGCCAGCAGCTTATCTCGGGAATCTTACGAGCAGTACTTC	CASSLSRESYEQYF
TRBJ2-7	TRBD2	few	TRBV12-3/TRBV12-4	TGTGCCAGCAGCCCTAGACTAGCGGGAGGGCCGTTCGAGCAGTACTTC	CASSPRLAGGPFEQYF
TRBJ2-1	TRBD1	few	TRBV6-2/TRBV6-3	TGTGCCAGCAGTTCTCTCCGGGACAGGAGTTACAATGAGCAGTTCTTC	CASSSLRDRSYNEQFF
TRBJ2-7	TRBD2	few	TRBV20-1	TGCAGTGCTCCAGGGACTAGCGTTTCCTACGAGCAGTACTTC	CSAPGTSVSYEQYF
TRBJ2-3	NA	few	TRBV13	TGTGCCAGCAGCAAAGACGGCGTCCCCCCAGATACGCAGTATTTT	CASSKDGVPPDTQYF
TRBJ1-1	NA	many	TRBV7-2	TGTGCCAGCAGCTTACAAGTCGGGACGATGAACACTGAAGCTTTCTTT	CASSLQVGTMNTEAFF
TRBJ2-3	NA	NA	TRBV7-9	TGTGCCAGCACGATAGGCACAGATACGCAGTATTTT	CASTIGTDTQYF
TRBJ2-6	TRBD1	few	TRBV5-5	TGTGCCAGCAGCTCGGGACAGGGGAAGGCTGGGGCCAACGTCCTGACTTTC	CASSSGQGKAGANVLTF
TRBJ1-1	NA	many	TRBV18	TGTGCCAGCTCACCGATGGACGTAGGCACTGAAGCTTTCTTT	CASSPMDVGTEAFF
TRBJ2-3	TRBD2	many	TRBV27	TGTGCCAGCAGTGTCTCATGGCTACTAGCGGGAGTGGTTGCAGATACGCAGTATTTT	CASSVSWLLAGVVADTQYF
TRBJ1-1	NA	NA	TRBV3-1	TGTGCCAGCAGCCCCTGGGGAGGGATGAACACTGAAGCTTTCTTT	CASSPWGGMNTEAFF
TRBJ2-7	TRBD2	few	TRBV13	TGTGCCAGCAGCTTAGGACTAGCGGTAAGCTCCTACGAGCAGTACTTC	CASSLGLAVSSYEQYF
TRBJ1-4	NA	many	TRBV30	TGTGCCTGGAGTGTCGGGGACTTTAATGAAAAACTGTTTTTT	CAWSVGDFNEKLFF
TRBJ2-4	NA	NA	TRBV28	TGTGCCAGCAGTTCCCCGCGGCTGGGTCTAGCCAAAAACATTCAGTACTTC	CASSSPRLGLAKNIQYF
TRBJ2-7	NA	many	TRBV20-1	TGCAGTGCTAGGTCCCCGAGGTCCTACGAGCAGTACTTC	CSARSPRSYEQYF
TRBJ2-7	TRBD2	NA	TRBV12-3/TRBV12-4	TGTGCCAGCAGACCAGCGGGGCTCACCAGCGAGCAGTACTTC	CASRPAGLTSEQYF
TRBJ1-2	NA	NA	TRBV6-2/TRBV6-3	TGTGCCGCGCAGGGGCAGAACTATGGCTACACCTTC	CAAQGQNYGYTF
TRBJ1-2	TRBD1	few	TRBV2	TGTGCCAGCGCTGGGGAGGGGGCTATAAACTATGGCTACACCTTC	CASAGEGAINYGYTF
TRBJ2-1	NA	few	TRBV7-9	TGTGCCAGCACCTACGTGGGCAATGAGCAGTTCTTC	CASTYVGNEQFF
TRBJ1-2	NA	NA	TRBV29-1	TGCAGCGTTGAAGCATCAGAGGGACCTGCTGACTATGGCTACACCTTC	CSVEASEGPADYGYTF
TRBJ2-1	TRBD2	many	TRBV12-3/TRBV12-4	TGTGCCAGCAAACGACTAGCGAGTTCCTACAATGAGCAGTTCTTC	CASKRLASSYNEQFF
TRBJ2-7	NA	NA	TRBV10-3	TGTGCCATCAGTGGGTCGGCGGGTGCCGCCTACGAGCAGTACTTC	CAISGSAGAAYEQYF
TRBJ1-2	NA	few	TRBV6-9	TGTGCCAGCAGTTATTTGGGGGGACTGAACTATGGCTACACCTTC	CASSYLGGLNYGYTF
TRBJ2-3	NA	many	TRBV28	TGTGCCAGCAGTTGGCGACAGGGCACAGATACGCAGTATTTT	CASSWRQGTDTQYF
TRBJ1-1	TRBD1	NA	TRBV14	TGTGCCAGCAGCCAAGGGACAGGTACCACTGAAGCTTTCTTT	CASSQGTGTTEAFF
TRBJ2-1	TRBD2	few	TRBV6-1	TGTGCCAGCAGTGGGCGGACCGTTCTAGCGGGAGTCGGGGGCAATGAGCAGTTCTTC	CASSGRTVLAGVGGNEQFF
TRBJ2-2	NA	NA	TRBV10-1	TGCGCCAGCAGCGGGGACTTCACCGGGGAGCTGTTTTTT	CASSGDFTGELFF
TRBJ1-1	NA	many	TRBV29-1	TGCAGCGTTGAAGATCGGATGAGAAGGAGCACTGAAGCTTTCTTT	CSVEDRMRRSTEAFF
TRBJ2-3	NA	NA	TRBV20-1	TGCAGTGCTAGTCGGAGCACAGATACGCAGTATTTT	CSASRSTDTQYF
TRBJ1-1	NA	NA	TRBV28	TGTGCCAGCAGTCTGGGGGTCCGGAACACTGAAGCTTTCTTT	CASSLGVRNTEAFF
TRBJ2-5	NA	NA	TRBV29-1	TGCAGCAAACTTGACGGGCAAGAGACCCAGTACTTC	CSKLDGQETQYF
TRBJ2-7	NA	few	TRBV5-1	TGCGCCAGCAGCATCAGGTACGGGTTGGAGGGGGACGAGCAGTACTTC	CASSIRYGLEGDEQYF
TRBJ2-2	NA	NA	TRBV18	TGTGCCAGCTCACCCCCTCCGACCGTTAACACCGGGGAGCTGTTTTTT	CASSPPPTVNTGELFF
TRBJ1-2	NA	NA	TRBV7-9	TGTGCCAGCAGCCCAAAATGGACGGATCTAAACTATGGCTACACCTTC	CASSPKWTDLNYGYTF
TRBJ1-5	NA	few	TRBV10-3	TGTGCCATCAGTGACAGGGACCAGCCCCAGCATTTT	CAISDRDQPQHF
TRBJ2-2	TRBD2	NA	TRBV18	TGTGCCAGCTCCCCTTACCTAAGCGCCGGGACTAGCAACACCGGGGAGCTGTTTTTT	CASSPYLSAGTSNTGELFF
TRBJ2-7	NA	few	TRBV20-1	TGCAGTGCTAGAGACGACCCCTACGAGCAGTACTTC	CSARDDPYEQYF
TRBJ1-4	TRBD1	few	TRBV5-6	TGTGCCAGCAGCCAGTTCGGACAGGGCGATGAAAAACTGTTTTTT	CASSQFGQGDEKLFF
TRBJ1-2	NA	NA	TRBV19	TGTGCCAGTAAGGTCAGAGAGAACAATGGCTACACCTTC	CASKVRENNGYTF
TRBJ2-7	NA	few	TRBV4-3	TGCGCCAGCAGCCAATTCCCGACGGGGGCTCCCTACGAGCAGTACTTC	CASSQFPTGAPYEQYF
TRBJ1-1	NA	few	TRBV29-1	TGCAGCGTTGATAACAGGGCTGAAGCTTTCTTT	CSVDNRAEAFF
TRBJ2-3	NA	many	TRBV7-2	TGTGCCAGCAGCACTTACACAGATACGCAGTATTTT	CASSTYTDTQYF